Listed below are T cell receptor beta chains from one sample, sequenced in a study of cytomegalovirus exposure and HLA in healthy donors. Profiling relied on immunoSEQ multiplex PCR, and the TCRdb table lists in-frame clones only, not all of them. The sample contains around 130,000 clones, less than 80% of which appear only once. The specimen was PBMCs. The receptors shown here come from a man aged 35-49 years in good health and CMV-seropositive. Both conserved end residues are part of each CDR3. Fields, in order: D gene, V gene, clone size, J gene, CDR3 DNA, CDR3 protein. The D gene is left open where the match is weak. Rows may omit the clone size; those that give it use once, few, many or a size class.

TRBD2,TRBV4-1,NA,TRBJ2-7,TGCGCCAGCAGCCAAGATCGGGCTAGCGGCCCTTCCTACGAGCAGTACTTC,CASSQDRASGPSYEQYF
TRBD1,TRBV2,NA,TRBJ2-3,TGTGCCAGCAGTGCGGGACAGGGTACAGATACGCAGTATTTT,CASSAGQGTDTQYF
TRBD1,TRBV10-3,NA,TRBJ1-6,TGTGCCACCCGGGGACAGGGAAATTCACCCCTCCACTTT,CATRGQGNSPLHF
TRBD1,TRBV18,NA,TRBJ2-1,TGTGCCAGCTCACCACCGACAGGGATGAATGAGCAGTTCTTC,CASSPPTGMNEQFF
NA,TRBV27,few,TRBJ2-2,TGTGCCAGCAGTCCTAGGACAAGCACCGGGGAGCTGTTTTTT,CASSPRTSTGELFF
TRBD1,TRBV2,NA,TRBJ1-1,TGTGCCAGCAGCCCCGACAGGGGCACTGAAGCTTTCTTT,CASSPDRGTEAFF
TRBD1,TRBV30,NA,TRBJ1-1,TGTGCCTGGTCGGGACAGGGTAGTATCAAAGCTTTCTTT,CAWSGQGSIKAFF
TRBD1,TRBV7-8,NA,TRBJ1-5,TGTGCCAGCAGCTATGACAGGGGTTATAGCAATCAGCCCCAGCATTTT,CASSYDRGYSNQPQHF
NA,TRBV4-1,NA,TRBJ2-1,TGCGCCAGCAGCCAAGACCGCTCGAGCTCCTACAATGAGCAGTTCTTC,CASSQDRSSSYNEQFF
NA,TRBV18,NA,TRBJ1-2,TGTGCCAGCTCACGTAAGCAGGATAACTATGGCTACACCTTC,CASSRKQDNYGYTF
TRBD2,TRBV5-1,NA,TRBJ2-7,TGCGCCAGCAGCTTGGACGGACTAGCCTACGAGCAGTACTTC,CASSLDGLAYEQYF
NA,TRBV27,NA,TRBJ2-7,TGTGCCAGCAGTTCCAGGGCCCCGCCTCACGAGCAGTACTTC,CASSSRAPPHEQYF
TRBD2,TRBV27,few,TRBJ2-3,TGTGCCAGCAGGGCCACTAGCGGTTTTGGGGGAGGGTTCACAGATACGCAGTATTTT,CASRATSGFGGGFTDTQYF
TRBD2,TRBV28,NA,TRBJ2-1,TGTGCCAGCTCTACTAGCGGGGTTGGCTACAATGAGCAGTTCTTC,CASSTSGVGYNEQFF
TRBD1,TRBV7-8,NA,TRBJ1-2,TGTGCCAGCAGCTTTTCGACAGGGGGCCAGGGCTACACCTTC,CASSFSTGGQGYTF
TRBD1,TRBV27,NA,TRBJ1-5,TGTGCCAGCAGGCCAGAAACAGGGGGCATCAGCAATCAGCCCCAGCATTTT,CASRPETGGISNQPQHF
TRBD2,TRBV5-1,NA,TRBJ2-6,TGCGCCAGCAGCTTCGGGGGGGTTGGGGCCAACGTCCTGACTTTC,CASSFGGVGANVLTF
TRBD1,TRBV30,NA,TRBJ1-6,TGTGCCTGGAGTGCGGACAGGGGAGTCCCTTATAATTCACCCCTCCACTTT,CAWSADRGVPYNSPLHF
NA,TRBV6-5,NA,TRBJ1-2,TGTGCCAGCAGTTACGGGACTACTAACTATGGCTACACCTTC,CASSYGTTNYGYTF
TRBD2,TRBV7-6,NA,TRBJ2-6,TGTGCCAGCAGCCAGGGGACTAGCGGGGGCTCTGGGGCCAACGTCCTGACTTTC,CASSQGTSGGSGANVLTF
TRBD1,TRBV4-2,few,TRBJ2-7,TGTGCCAGCAGCCAAGGCCGACAGGGGTGGGAGCAGTACTTC,CASSQGRQGWEQYF
TRBD1,TRBV5-1,NA,TRBJ1-2,TGCGCCAGCAGCCCCCTCTCACAGGGGGGGAACTATGGCTACACCTTC,CASSPLSQGGNYGYTF
NA,TRBV28,NA,TRBJ1-4,TGTGCCAGCAGTTTTGGGTCCAGGAAAAGGGGCGAAAAACTGTTTTTT,CASSFGSRKRGEKLFF
TRBD2,TRBV29-1,NA,TRBJ2-1,TGCAGCGTTTTTTTCAGCGGGAGTATAGGTGAGCAGTTCTTC,CSVFFSGSIGEQFF
NA,TRBV28,NA,TRBJ2-7,TGTGCCAGCAGTTTGGGCGCCTACGAGCAGTACTTC,CASSLGAYEQYF
TRBD2,TRBV29-1,NA,TRBJ2-7,TGCAGCGGACGGAATGTAGCGGGTCACGAGCAGTACTTC,CSGRNVAGHEQYF
NA,TRBV11-3,NA,TRBJ1-5,TGTGCCAGCAGCTTAGCAGGGAGCAATCAGCCCCAGCATTTT,CASSLAGSNQPQHF
NA,TRBV9,NA,TRBJ1-3,TGTGCCAGCAGCGTGAGGGTTGATAACACCATATATTTT,CASSVRVDNTIYF
NA,TRBV7-2,NA,TRBJ2-7,TGTGCCATAGGGGTGGGACGGGGGCAGGGGGACTCCTACGAGCAGTACTTC,CAIGVGRGQGDSYEQYF
NA,TRBV6-6,NA,TRBJ1-3,TGTGCCAGCAGTTACTCGACGGGGTACTCTGGAAACACCATATATTTT,CASSYSTGYSGNTIYF
TRBD1,TRBV10-3,NA,TRBJ1-2,TGTGCCATCGGTGGGGACAGAAACTATGGCTACACCTTC,CAIGGDRNYGYTF
TRBD1,TRBV6-5,NA,TRBJ1-4,TGTGCCAGCAGTTACTCTTCAGGGGGGGAAAAACTGTTTTTT,CASSYSSGGEKLFF
TRBD1,TRBV28,NA,TRBJ1-5,TGTGCCAGCAGCACTATTCCGACAGGGCCTCAGCCCCAGCATTTT,CASSTIPTGPQPQHF
TRBD1,TRBV10-3,NA,TRBJ1-2,TGTGCCATCAGTGAGGGGACAGGGCTGGGCTACACCTTC,CAISEGTGLGYTF
NA,TRBV2,NA,TRBJ2-5,TGTGCCAGCAGTGAAATCCTAGGACAAGAGACCCAGTACTTC,CASSEILGQETQYF
NA,TRBV30,NA,TRBJ1-3,TGTGCCTGGATCCGTCCCGAGAATACTGGAAACACCATATATTTT,CAWIRPENTGNTIYF
TRBD1,TRBV23-1,NA,TRBJ2-6,TGCGCCAGCAGTCTCAATCCCGGGACAGGGGGCTCTGGGGCCAACGTCCTGACTTTC,CASSLNPGTGGSGANVLTF
TRBD2,TRBV5-1,NA,TRBJ2-1,TGCGCCAGCAGCTTGGAGATTTTAGCGGGAGGCCGCCACAATGAGCAGTTCTTC,CASSLEILAGGRHNEQFF
NA,TRBV28,NA,TRBJ2-7,TGTGCCAGCAGTTTACAGGCGGACAGCGGGCAGTACTTC,CASSLQADSGQYF
TRBD1,TRBV10-3,NA,TRBJ1-1,TGTGCCACCGATCCGACCGGGACAGGAAACACTGAAGCTTTCTTT,CATDPTGTGNTEAFF
TRBD1,TRBV28,NA,TRBJ1-2,TGTGCCAGCAGTTTATCTCAGGGGGTCGGCTACACCTTT,CASSLSQGVGYTF
NA,TRBV10-3,NA,TRBJ1-6,TGTGCCATCAGCGATGACAGAATTAATTCACCCCTCCACTTT,CAISDDRINSPLHF
TRBD1,TRBV28,NA,TRBJ2-1,TGTGCCAGTTTCCGTCGGACAGGGGCCTACAATGAGCAGTTCTTC,CASFRRTGAYNEQFF
TRBD1,TRBV5-1,NA,TRBJ1-2,TGCGCCAGCAGCTCGTCCGGGACAGGGTTGAGGGAGGGAGATGGCTACACCTTC,CASSSSGTGLREGDGYTF
NA,TRBV28,NA,TRBJ1-2,TGTGCCAGCAGTTCGCTCGGGGGAATGGCCTATAACTATGGCTACACCTTC,CASSSLGGMAYNYGYTF
NA,TRBV9,few,TRBJ1-5,TGTGCCAGCAGCCCAGACTCAGGGACTTGGGGTAGCAATCAGCCCCAGCATTTT,CASSPDSGTWGSNQPQHF
TRBD2,TRBV18,few,TRBJ2-3,TGTGCCAGCTCACCACTTAGCGGGGGGGCAGATACGCAGTATTTT,CASSPLSGGADTQYF
TRBD2,TRBV5-4,NA,TRBJ2-3,TGTGCCAGCAGCTTGGAGGGGCGGGGGGGCCGGACAGATACGCAGTATTTT,CASSLEGRGGRTDTQYF
NA,TRBV5-1,NA,TRBJ1-2,TGCGCCAGCAGCCGCGGCAGTCTGGTAGAGGAGAGCTACACCTTC,CASSRGSLVEESYTF
NA,TRBV30,NA,TRBJ1-1,TGTGCCTGGAGTTTGATGGGAGACGCTTTCTTT,CAWSLMGDAFF
NA,TRBV5-8,few,TRBJ1-3,TGTGCCAGCAGCTCCGGGAGCTCTGGAAACACCATATATTTT,CASSSGSSGNTIYF
NA,TRBV19,NA,TRBJ1-3,TGTGCCAGTGCCGCCGCACTTCTCTCTGGAAACACCATATATTTT,CASAAALLSGNTIYF
NA,TRBV6-1,NA,TRBJ2-5,TGTGCCAGCAGTGGGACAGTGGGGACCCAGTACTTC,CASSGTVGTQYF